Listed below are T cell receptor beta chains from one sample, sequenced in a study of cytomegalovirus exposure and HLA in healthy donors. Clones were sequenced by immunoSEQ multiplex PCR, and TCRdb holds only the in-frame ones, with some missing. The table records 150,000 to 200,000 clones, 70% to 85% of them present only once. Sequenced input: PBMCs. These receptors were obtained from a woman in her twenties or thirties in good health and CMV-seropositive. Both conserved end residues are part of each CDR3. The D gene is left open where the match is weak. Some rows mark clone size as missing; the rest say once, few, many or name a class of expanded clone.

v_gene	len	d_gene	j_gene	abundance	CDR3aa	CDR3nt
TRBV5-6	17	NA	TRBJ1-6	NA	CASSLRGASSYNSPLHF	TGTGCCAGCAGCCTACGCGGAGCGAGCTCCTATAATTCACCCCTCCACTTT
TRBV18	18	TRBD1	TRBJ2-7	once	CASSPTARQGPGSYEQYF	TGTGCCAGCTCACCAACCGCCCGACAGGGACCGGGGAGCTACGAGCAGTACTTC
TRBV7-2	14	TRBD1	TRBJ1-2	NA	CASSPAAGGHGYTF	TGTGCCAGCAGCCCCGCGGCAGGGGGCCATGGCTACACCTTC
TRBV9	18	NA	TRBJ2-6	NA	CASSQAIDSHSGANVLTF	TGTGCCAGCAGCCAAGCTATCGACAGTCACTCTGGGGCCAACGTCCTGACTTTC
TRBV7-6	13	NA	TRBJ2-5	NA	CASSLGAGETQYF	TGTGCCAGCAGCCTAGGGGCAGGGGAGACCCAGTACTTC
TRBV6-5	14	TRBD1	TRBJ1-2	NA	CASSSHIGQGGDTF	TGTGCCAGCAGTTCACATATCGGACAGGGGGGTGACACCTTC
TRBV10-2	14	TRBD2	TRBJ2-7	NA	CASSALAGTREQYF	TGCGCCAGCAGTGCGTTAGCGGGTACTCGCGAGCAGTACTTC
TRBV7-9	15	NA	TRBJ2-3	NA	CASIGANRVTDTQYF	TGTGCCAGCATTGGGGCCAACAGGGTCACAGATACGCAGTATTTT
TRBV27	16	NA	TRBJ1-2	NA	CASSLIGQEDNYGYTF	TGTGCCAGCAGTTTAATTGGCCAGGAGGACAACTATGGCTACACCTTC
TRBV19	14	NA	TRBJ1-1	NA	CASSMLLLDTEAFF	TGTGCCAGTAGTATGTTACTCCTGGACACTGAAGCTTTCTTT
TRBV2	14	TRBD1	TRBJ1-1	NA	CASRLRGKNTEAFF	TGTGCCAGCAGACTCAGGGGGAAGAACACTGAAGCTTTCTTT
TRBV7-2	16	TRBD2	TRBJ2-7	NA	CASSLVGGGPAYEQYF	TGTGCCAGCAGCTTAGTCGGCGGGGGGCCCGCCTACGAGCAGTACTTC
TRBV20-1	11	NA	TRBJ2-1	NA	CSAPIHNEQFF	TGCAGTGCTCCTATACACAATGAGCAGTTCTTC
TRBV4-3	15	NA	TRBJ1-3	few	CASSQMAGLGNTIYF	TGCGCCAGCAGCCAAATGGCGGGTCTCGGAAACACCATATATTTT
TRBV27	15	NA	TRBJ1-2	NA	CASSQTRLTDYGYTF	TGTGCCAGCAGTCAGACGCGACTGACTGACTATGGCTACACCTTC
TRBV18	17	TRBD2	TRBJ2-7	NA	CASSPSLAGGSSYEQYF	TGTGCCAGCTCACCTTCGCTAGCGGGAGGATCCTCCTACGAGCAGTACTTC
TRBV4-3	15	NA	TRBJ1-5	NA	CASSQVQGANQPQHF	TGCGCCAGCAGCCAAGTACAGGGAGCTAACCAGCCCCAGCATTTT
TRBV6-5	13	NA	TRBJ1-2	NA	CASSYGGDYGYTF	TGTGCCAGCAGTTACGGGGGGGACTATGGCTACACCTTC
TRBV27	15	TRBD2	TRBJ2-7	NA	CASSQTGRAGYEQYF	TGTGCCAGCAGTCAGACCGGGAGGGCCGGTTACGAGCAGTACTTC
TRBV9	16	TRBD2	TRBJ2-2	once	CASSVRGREDTGELFF	TGTGCCAGCAGCGTCCGTGGGCGGGAGGACACCGGGGAGCTGTTTTTT
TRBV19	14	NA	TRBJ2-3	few	CASCPEVGGDTQYF	TGTGCCAGTTGCCCGGAGGTAGGCGGAGATACGCAGTATTTT
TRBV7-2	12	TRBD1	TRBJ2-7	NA	CATQGVGYEQYF	TGTGCCACACAGGGGGTAGGTTACGAGCAGTACTTC
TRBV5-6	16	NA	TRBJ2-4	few	CASSPGSGLAKNIQYF	TGTGCCAGCAGCCCGGGGTCGGGACTAGCCAAAAACATTCAGTACTTC
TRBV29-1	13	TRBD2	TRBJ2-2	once	CSVEEGGAGELFF	TGCAGCGTTGAAGAGGGGGGGGCCGGGGAGCTGTTTTTT
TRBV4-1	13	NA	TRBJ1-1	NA	CASSDTGFTEAFF	TGCGCCAGCAGCGACACAGGGTTCACTGAAGCTTTCTTT
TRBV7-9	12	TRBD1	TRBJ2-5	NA	CAMSDREETQYF	TGTGCCATGTCGGACAGGGAGGAGACCCAGTACTTC
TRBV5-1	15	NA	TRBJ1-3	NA	CASKTESYSGNTIYF	TGCGCCAGCAAAACAGAATCCTACTCTGGAAACACCATATATTTT
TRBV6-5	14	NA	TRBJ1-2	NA	CASSPGGENYGYTF	TGTGCCAGCAGCCCCGGCGGAGAAAACTATGGCTACACCTTC
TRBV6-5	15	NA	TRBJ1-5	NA	CASSRTGFSNQPQHF	TGTGCCAGCAGTCGCACAGGGTTTAGCAATCAGCCCCAGCATTTT
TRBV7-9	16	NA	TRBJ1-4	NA	CASSPFVQASNEKLFF	TGTGCCAGCAGCCCATTCGTGCAGGCCTCTAATGAAAAACTGTTTTTT
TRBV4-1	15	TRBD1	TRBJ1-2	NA	CASSPRQGTHYGYTF	TGCGCCAGCAGCCCCCGACAGGGGACCCACTATGGCTACACCTTC
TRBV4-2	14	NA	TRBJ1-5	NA	CASSPRGRNQPQHF	TGTGCCAGCAGCCCTAGGGGCCGCAATCAGCCCCAGCATTTT
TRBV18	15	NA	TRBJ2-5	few	CASSPRPTGKETQYF	TGTGCCAGCTCACCACGACCGACGGGTAAAGAGACCCAGTACTTC
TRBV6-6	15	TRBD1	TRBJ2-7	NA	CASSPRTGGAYEQYF	TGTGCCAGCAGTCCCCGGACAGGGGGCGCCTACGAGCAGTACTTC
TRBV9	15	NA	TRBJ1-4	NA	CASSFGGRYNEKLFF	TGTGCCAGCAGTTTCGGGGGGCGATATAATGAAAAACTGTTTTTT
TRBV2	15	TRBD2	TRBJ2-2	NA	CASRLLAGTTGELFF	TGTGCCAGCAGACTACTAGCGGGAACTACCGGGGAGCTGTTTTTT
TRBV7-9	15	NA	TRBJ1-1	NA	CASSLGQGGHTEAFF	TGTGCCAGCAGCTTAGGCCAGGGTGGACACACTGAAGCTTTCTTT
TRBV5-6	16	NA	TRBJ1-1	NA	CASSLIRQAVNTEAFF	TGTGCCAGCAGCTTGATCCGACAGGCCGTGAACACTGAAGCTTTCTTT
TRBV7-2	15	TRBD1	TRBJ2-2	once	CASSPTGGNTGELFF	TGTGCCAGCAGCCCAACAGGGGGGAACACCGGGGAGCTGTTTTTT
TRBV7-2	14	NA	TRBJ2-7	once	CASRYSRSSYEQYF	TGTGCCAGCAGGTACAGCCGAAGCTCCTACGAGCAGTACTTC
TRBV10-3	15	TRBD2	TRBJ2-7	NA	CAISAFPSGRSEQYF	TGTGCCATCAGTGCTTTTCCTAGCGGCAGATCCGAGCAGTACTTC
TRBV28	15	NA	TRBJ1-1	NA	CASSFALTGNTEAFF	TGTGCCAGCAGTTTCGCTCTTACAGGGAACACTGAAGCTTTCTTT
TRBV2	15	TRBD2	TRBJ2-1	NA	CASLLAGGPGDEQFF	TGTGCCAGCCTTCTAGCGGGAGGGCCGGGGGATGAGCAGTTCTTC
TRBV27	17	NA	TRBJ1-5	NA	CASSPPLTGPINQPQHF	TGTGCCAGCAGTCCCCCCTTGACAGGCCCTATCAATCAGCCCCAGCATTTT
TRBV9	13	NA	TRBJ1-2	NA	CASSAIQGHGYTF	TGTGCCAGCAGCGCGATACAGGGACATGGCTACACCTTC
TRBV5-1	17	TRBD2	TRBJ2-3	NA	CASSPLGSGRAGDTQYF	TGCGCCAGCAGCCCGCTCGGGAGCGGGAGGGCCGGAGATACGCAGTATTTT
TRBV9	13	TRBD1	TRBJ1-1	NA	CASSRTGSTEAFF	TGTGCCAGCAGCCGGACAGGGAGCACTGAAGCTTTCTTT
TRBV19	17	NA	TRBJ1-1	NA	CASSSPGSAWPYTEAFF	TGTGCCAGTAGTTCCCCGGGATCCGCCTGGCCGTACACTGAAGCTTTCTTT
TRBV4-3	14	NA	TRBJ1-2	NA	CASSQDRAGPGYTF	TGCGCCAGCAGCCAAGATAGAGCAGGCCCTGGCTACACCTTC
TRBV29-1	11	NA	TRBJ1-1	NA	CSAHEGTEAFF	TGCAGCGCCCACGAGGGCACTGAAGCTTTCTTT
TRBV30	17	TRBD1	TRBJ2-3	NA	CAWSVAPGRGRTDTQYF	TGTGCCTGGAGTGTGGCACCGGGAAGGGGGCGCACAGATACGCAGTATTTT
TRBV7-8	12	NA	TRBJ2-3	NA	CASSRYGDTQYF	TGTGCCAGCAGCCGGTACGGAGATACGCAGTATTTT
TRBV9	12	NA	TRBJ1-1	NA	CASSVSQGEAFF	TGTGCCAGCAGCGTATCCCAGGGAGAAGCTTTCTTT
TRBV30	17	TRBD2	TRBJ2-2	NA	CAWEEEWTSGMDGELFF	TGTGCCTGGGAGGAGGAGTGGACTAGCGGGATGGACGGGGAGCTGTTTTTT
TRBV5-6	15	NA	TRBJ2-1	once	CASSFSQTGYNEQFF	TGTGCCAGCAGCTTCAGTCAAACAGGGTACAATGAGCAGTTCTTC